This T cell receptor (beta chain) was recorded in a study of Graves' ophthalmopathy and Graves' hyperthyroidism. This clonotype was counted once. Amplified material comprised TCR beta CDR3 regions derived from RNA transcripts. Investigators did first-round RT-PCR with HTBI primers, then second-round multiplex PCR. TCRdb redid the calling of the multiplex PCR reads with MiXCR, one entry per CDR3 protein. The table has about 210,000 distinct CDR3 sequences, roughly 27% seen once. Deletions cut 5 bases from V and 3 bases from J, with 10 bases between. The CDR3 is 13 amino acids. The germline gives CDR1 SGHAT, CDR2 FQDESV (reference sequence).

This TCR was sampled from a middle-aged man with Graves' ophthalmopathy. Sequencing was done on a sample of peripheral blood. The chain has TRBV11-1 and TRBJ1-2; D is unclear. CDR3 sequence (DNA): TGTGCCAGCAGCCCGCGAGGGCACTATGGCTACACCTTC. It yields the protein CASSPRGHYGYTF.